The clone carrying this T cell receptor (beta chain) was seen many times. Its antigen is currently unknown. These data originate in a study of CD8 T cells in ankylosing spondylitis. The CDR3 length is 16 residues. The junction had 6 bases not matched to a gene; V was cut back by 5 bases and J by 0 bases. Germline V CDR1 and CDR2: SGHVS, FNYEAQ. Whole-study results and caveats: Apparently characteristic of ankylosing spondylitis blood was a TCR beta motif (roughly eight highly homologous variants).

TCRdb re-analysed the 5' RACE reads in MiXCR, keeping a single row per CDR3 protein. In the table there are around 140,000 distinct CDR3 sequences, about an eighth of which are singletons. Source material: blood, either unsorted or a sorted T cell fraction (not recorded which). This sequence was found in a female donor with ankylosing spondylitis or in good health (not recorded which). The V gene is TRBV7-6, the J gene TRBJ2-2; TRBD1 agrees at 7 bases. In nucleotides, the CDR3 is TGTGCCAGCAGCCAACTCGGGACAGCGAACACCGGGGAGCTGTTTTTT. This sequence encodes CASSQLGTANTGELFF.